This T cell receptor (beta chain) was captured in a study of cytomegalovirus exposure and HLA in healthy donors. General observations from the study: Information on immune exposure was restricted to one variable (CMV serostatus). Both high specificity and high sensitivity reportedly marked the classifier's diagnosis of cytomegalovirus status.

Both 60 Vbeta primers and 13 Jbeta primers went into the PCR. Produced via immunoSEQ multiplex PCR; TCRdb's table is partial and in-frame only. Of 100,000 or so clones listed, roughly 80% are singletons. Germline CDR1 MDHEN, CDR2 SYDVKM. V lost 4 bases, J lost 5 bases, and 3 bases stayed unmatched. The CDR3 is made up of 14 amino acids. With respect to this clone: Its antigen is not identified.

The chain recombines TRBV28 with TRBJ1-3; 9 bases agree with TRBD1. This clonotype was sampled from a young man in good health and CMV-seropositive. The sequencing input was PBMCs. The CDR3 nucleotides read TGTGCCAGCAGTTGGGGGACAGGGAGAAACACCATATATTTT. It encodes CASSWGTGRNTIYF.